Sequencing of this T cell receptor (beta chain) was carried out in a study of cytomegalovirus exposure and HLA in healthy donors. Study-wide points: Most of the CMV-associated TCR beta chains (in a later analysis) appeared to be HLA-restricted. CMV serostatus was the sole immune exposure data available. HLA allele associations emerged for 17,000 or so TCR beta sequences in a later analysis, at 0.05 false discovery rate.

The CDR3 has 17 amino acids. The V gene's germline CDR1 is SGHTA and CDR2 FQGNSA. Trimming cost V 2 bases and J 4 bases, with 15 bases left between them. On this clone itself: The antigen remains undetermined.

PCR involved 60 Vbeta and 13 Jbeta primers. TCRdb keeps only in-frame clones here, not all; method: immunoSEQ multiplex PCR. The repertoire consists of roughly 200,000 clones, with approximately 80% occurring once and the leading ten covering roughly 14%. This clonotype originated in a woman in her 30s in good health and CMV-seropositive. Input material: PBMCs. This rearrangement joins TRBV7-2 to TRBJ2-6; tentatively, D is TRBD2 (6 bases). CDR3 coding DNA: TGTGCCAGCAGCTTATATCTTGGAGGGTTCGGGGCCAACGTCCTGACTTTC. Translating gives CASSLYLGGFGANVLTF.